One T cell receptor beta chain is described in this entry. Because the CDR3 is missing its conserved closing phenylalanine or tryptophan, this is likely a read error. The DNA is left out, because the CDR3 cannot be placed on it with certainty; the CDR3 is given as TCRdb lists it. The data are from a study of T cells in Graves' hyperthyroidism and ophthalmopathy. What was amplified from RNA transcripts were TCR beta CDR3 regions. A first-round RT-PCR of the TCR CDR3 used the HTBI primer set. TCRdb re-called the multiplex PCR reads with MiXCR, one entry per CDR3 protein. The data hold 540,000 or so distinct CDR3 sequences, with around 42% observed a single time. The CDR3 has 9 amino acids, counting both end residues. The germline CDR1 and CDR2 sequences are DFQATT and SNEGSKA (reference sequence).

This receptor was identified in an adult woman with Graves' disease, either hyperthyroidism or ophthalmopathy (not recorded which). Sequencing was performed on peripheral blood or thyroid tissue (not recorded which). The chain uses TRBV20-1 and TRBJ2-5; the table's D call, TRBD1, has no DNA check behind it. The CDR3 reads CSAPGQGNY.